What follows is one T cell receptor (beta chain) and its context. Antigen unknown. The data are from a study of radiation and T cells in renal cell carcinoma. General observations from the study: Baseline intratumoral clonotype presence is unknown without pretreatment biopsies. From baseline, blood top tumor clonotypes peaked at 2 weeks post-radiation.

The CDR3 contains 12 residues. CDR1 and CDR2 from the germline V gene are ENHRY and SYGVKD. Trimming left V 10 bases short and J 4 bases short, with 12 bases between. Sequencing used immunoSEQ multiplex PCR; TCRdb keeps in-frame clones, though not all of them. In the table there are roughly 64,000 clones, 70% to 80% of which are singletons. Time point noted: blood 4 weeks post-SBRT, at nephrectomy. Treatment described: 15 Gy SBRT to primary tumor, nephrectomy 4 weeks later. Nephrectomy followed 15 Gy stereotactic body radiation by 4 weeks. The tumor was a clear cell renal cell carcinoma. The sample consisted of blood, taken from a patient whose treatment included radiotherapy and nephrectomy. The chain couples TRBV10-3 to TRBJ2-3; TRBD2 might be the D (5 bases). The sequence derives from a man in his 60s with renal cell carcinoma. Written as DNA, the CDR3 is TGTGCCAGCTCTGAGGAGGCAGATACGCAGTATTTT. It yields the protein CASSEEADTQYF.